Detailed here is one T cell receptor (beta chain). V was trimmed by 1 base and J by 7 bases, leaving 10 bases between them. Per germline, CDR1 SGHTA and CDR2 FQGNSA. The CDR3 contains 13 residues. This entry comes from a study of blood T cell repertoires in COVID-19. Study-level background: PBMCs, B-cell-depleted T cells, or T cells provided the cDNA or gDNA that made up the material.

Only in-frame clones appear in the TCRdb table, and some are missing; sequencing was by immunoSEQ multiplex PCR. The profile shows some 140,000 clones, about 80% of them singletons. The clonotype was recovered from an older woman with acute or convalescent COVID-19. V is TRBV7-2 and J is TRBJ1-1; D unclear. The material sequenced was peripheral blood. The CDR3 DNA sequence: TGTGCCAGCAGCTTAGGGGCTATAAATGAAGCTTTCTTT. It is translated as CASSLGAINEAFF.